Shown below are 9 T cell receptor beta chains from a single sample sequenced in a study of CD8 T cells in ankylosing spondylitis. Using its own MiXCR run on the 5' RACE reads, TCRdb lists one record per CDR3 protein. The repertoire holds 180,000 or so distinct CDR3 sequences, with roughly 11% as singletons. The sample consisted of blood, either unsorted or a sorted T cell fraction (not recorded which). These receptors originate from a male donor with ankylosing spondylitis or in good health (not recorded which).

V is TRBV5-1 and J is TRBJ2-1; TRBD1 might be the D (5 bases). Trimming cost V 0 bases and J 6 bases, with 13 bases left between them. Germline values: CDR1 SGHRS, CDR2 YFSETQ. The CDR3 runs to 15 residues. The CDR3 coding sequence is TGCGCCAGCAGCTTGGCCGGGCCAAGGGGCAATGAGCAGTTCTTC. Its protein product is CASSLAGPRGNEQFF. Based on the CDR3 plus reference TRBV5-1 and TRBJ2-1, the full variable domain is KAGVTQTPRYLIKTRGQQVTLSCSPISGHRSVSWYQQTPGQGLQFLFEYFSETQRNKGNFPGRFSGRQFSNSRSEMNVSTLELGDSALYLCASSLAGPRGNEQFFGPGTRLTVL.

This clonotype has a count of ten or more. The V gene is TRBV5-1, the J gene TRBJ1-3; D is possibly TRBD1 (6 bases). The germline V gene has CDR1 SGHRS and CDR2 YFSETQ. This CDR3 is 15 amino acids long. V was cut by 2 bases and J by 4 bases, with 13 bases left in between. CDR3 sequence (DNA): TGCGCCAGCAGCTTACAACAGGGTAACGGAAACACCATATATTTT. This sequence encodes CASSLQQGNGNTIYF.

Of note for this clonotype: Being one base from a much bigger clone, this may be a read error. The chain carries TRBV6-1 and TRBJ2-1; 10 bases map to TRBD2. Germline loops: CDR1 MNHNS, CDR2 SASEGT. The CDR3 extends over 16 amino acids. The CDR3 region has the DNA TGTGCCAGCAGTACCCCCTCTAGCGGGGGATACAATGAGCAGTTGTTC. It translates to CASSTPSSGGYNEQLF.

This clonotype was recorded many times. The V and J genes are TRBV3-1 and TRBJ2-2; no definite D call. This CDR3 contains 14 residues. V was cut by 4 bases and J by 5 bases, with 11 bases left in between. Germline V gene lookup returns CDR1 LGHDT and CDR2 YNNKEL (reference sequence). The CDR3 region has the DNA TGTGCCAGCAGCCCCAGAGAGATGACCGGGGAGCTGTTTTTT. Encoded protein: CASSPREMTGELFF.

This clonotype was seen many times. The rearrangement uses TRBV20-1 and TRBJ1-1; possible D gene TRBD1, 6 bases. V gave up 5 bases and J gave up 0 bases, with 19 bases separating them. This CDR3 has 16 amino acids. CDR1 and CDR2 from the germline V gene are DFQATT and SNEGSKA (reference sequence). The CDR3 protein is CSAGIRQGNVNTEAFF. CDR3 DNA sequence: TGCAGTGCTGGTATCCGGCAGGGGAATGTGAACACTGAAGCTTTCTTT.

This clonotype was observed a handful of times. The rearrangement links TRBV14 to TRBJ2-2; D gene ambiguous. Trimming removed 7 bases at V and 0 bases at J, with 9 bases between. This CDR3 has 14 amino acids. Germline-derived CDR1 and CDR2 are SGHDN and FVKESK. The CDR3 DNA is TGTGCCAGCACGGGCAGAACGAACACCGGGGAGCTGTTTTTT. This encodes CASTGRTNTGELFF. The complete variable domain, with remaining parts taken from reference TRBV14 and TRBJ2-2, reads EAGVTQFPSHSVIEKGQTVTLRCDPISGHDNLYWYRRVMGKEIKFLLHFVKESKQDESGMPNNRFLAERTGGTYSTLKVQPAELEDSGVYFCASTGRTNTGELFFGEGSRLTVL.

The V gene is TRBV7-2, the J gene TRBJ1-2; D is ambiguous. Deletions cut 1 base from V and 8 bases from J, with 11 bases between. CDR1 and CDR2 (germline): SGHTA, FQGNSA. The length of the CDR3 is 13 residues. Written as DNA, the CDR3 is TGTGCCAGCAGCTTAGGTCCGGGTCAGGGCTACACCTTC. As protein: CASSLGPGQGYTF.

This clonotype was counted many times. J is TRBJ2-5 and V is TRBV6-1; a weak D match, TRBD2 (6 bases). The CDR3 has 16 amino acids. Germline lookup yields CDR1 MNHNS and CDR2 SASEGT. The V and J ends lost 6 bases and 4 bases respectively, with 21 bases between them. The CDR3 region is CASSSDRAGRRETQYF. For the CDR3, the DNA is TGTGCCAGCAGCTCCGACCGCGCAGGGAGGCGAGAGACCCAGTACTTC.

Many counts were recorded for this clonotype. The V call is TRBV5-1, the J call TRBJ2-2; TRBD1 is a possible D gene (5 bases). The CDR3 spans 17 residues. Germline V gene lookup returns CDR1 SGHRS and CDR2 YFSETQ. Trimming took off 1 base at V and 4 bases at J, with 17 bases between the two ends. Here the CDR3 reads CASSLIGVGQGTGELFF. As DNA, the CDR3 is TGCGCCAGCAGCTTGATCGGAGTAGGTCAGGGCACCGGGGAGCTGTTTTTT.